This entry lists 23 T cell receptor beta chains sequenced from one sample in a study of T-cell reconstitution after alpha-beta-depleted transplantation in children. Library preparation (for TCRbeta) was performed with unique molecular identifiers. MiXCR, run by TCRdb on the PCR reads, gives a single entry per CDR3 protein. The data contain around 400,000 distinct CDR3 sequences, roughly 10% of them seen just once; the ten biggest clones take up roughly 6%. The sequences come from PBMCs from the stem cell graft donor, collected from the stem cell graft. The source of these receptors is a human donor who donated a stem cell graft to a child with acute myeloid leukemia.

This chain joins TRBV9 and TRBJ1-5; a possible D gene is TRBD1 (6 bases). The CDR3 covers 14 residues. V lost 6 bases and J lost 6, with 16 bases in between. Per the germline V gene, CDR1 is SGDLS and CDR2 is YYNGEE. DNA of the CDR3: TGTGCCAGCAACAACGGGGGGCGCGGTCAGCCCCAGCATTTT. Protein sequence: CASNNGGRGQPQHF.

Concerning this clonotype itself: This sequence may be a read error, since a much larger clone differs from it by one base. The J gene is TRBJ1-1, the V gene TRBV27; D is unresolved. Trimming cost V 6 bases and J 4 bases, with 9 bases left between them. Germline CDR1 and CDR2: MNHEY and SMNVEV (reference sequence). This CDR3 is 12 amino acids long. The chain's CDR3 is CASSRAATEAFF. In DNA, the CDR3 is TGTGCCAGCAGCCGGGCGGCCACTGAAGCTTTCTTT.

This clonotype turned up a few times. The chain links TRBV27 to TRBJ2-7; D call uncertain. Trimming shortened V by 6 bases and J by 2 bases, and 14 bases separated the two germline ends. The CDR3 is 14 residues long. Germline V gives CDR1 MNHEY, CDR2 SMNVEV (reference sequence). The DNA for the CDR3 is TGTGCCAGCAGCCCCAGAGGCGGTACCTACGAGCAGTACTTC. Encoded protein: CASSPRGGTYEQYF.

The rearrangement joins TRBV18 to TRBJ2-7; possibly TRBD2 for D (6 bases). There are 11 residues in the CDR3. Trimming removed 6 bases from V and 6 bases from J, with 9 bases in between. Germline V gene data show CDR1 as KGHSH and CDR2 as LQKENI. The CDR3 spells CASSAGSEQYV. The CDR3, as DNA: TGTGCCAGCTCCGCGGGGTCCGAGCAGTACGTC.

This clonotype appeared a few times. V and J are TRBV20-1 and TRBJ2-5; D might be TRBD2 (5 bases). This CDR3 has 14 amino acids. V lost 0 bases and J 2 bases, leaving 10 bases between the germline ends. Germline V CDR1 and CDR2: DFQATT, SNEGSKA (reference sequence). CDR3 residues: CSARDPGLQETQYF. The DNA for the CDR3 is TGCAGTGCTAGAGATCCGGGGTTACAAGAGACCCAGTACTTC.

There are many counts of this clonotype. The J gene is TRBJ1-2, the V gene TRBV20-1; 8 nucleotides align to TRBD1. This CDR3 is 14 amino acids long. V lost 5 bases and J lost 3; bases outside the gene matches: 8. Germline CDR1 reads DFQATT; CDR2 reads SNEGSKA (reference sequence). The CDR3 DNA is TGCAGTGCTCCCCCCCCGGGACAGGACTATGGCTACACCTTC. It specifies CSAPPPGQDYGYTF.

The genes are TRBV27 and TRBJ2-4; 7 nucleotides line up with TRBD1. Germline assignment: CDR1 MNHEY and CDR2 SMNVEV (reference sequence). CDR3 length: 19 residues. V gave up 3 bases and J gave up 0 bases; unmatched junction bases: 14. The CDR3 nucleotides are TGTGCCAGCAGTTTGATCTTATCGGGACAGACCATAGCCAAAAACATTCAGTACTTC. It codes for CASSLILSGQTIAKNIQYF.

This clonotype has ten or more counts. The chain is built from TRBV24-1 and TRBJ1-1, with no clear D. From germline, CDR1 is KGHDR and CDR2 SFDVKD. CDR3 length: 13 residues. V was cut by 10 bases and J by 4 bases, with 15 bases left in between. CDR3 in amino acids: CATTAGEGTEAFF. The CDR3, as DNA: TGTGCCACGACGGCGGGAGAGGGCACTGAAGCTTTCTTT.

This clonotype was observed many times. The chain recombines TRBV5-1 with TRBJ1-1; D remains ambiguous. This CDR3 is built from 16 residues. Germline-derived CDR1 and CDR2 are SGHRS and YFSETQ. V shed 0 bases and J shed 2 bases, with 14 bases lying between them. CDR3 sequence: CASSLVGVRHNTEAFF. DNA of the CDR3: TGCGCCAGCAGCTTGGTCGGGGTGCGGCATAACACTGAAGCTTTCTTT.

This clonotype was seen only a few times. The rearrangement uses TRBV7-2 and TRBJ2-3; 9 bases are a match to TRBD1. Germline V gene lookup returns CDR1 SGHTA and CDR2 FQGNSA. The CDR3 loop spans 15 amino acids. J was trimmed by 6 bases and V by 1 base; bases with no gene match: 5. CDR3 residues: CASSLVGTGFDTQYF. CDR3 nucleotides: TGTGCCAGCAGCTTAGTAGGGACAGGGTTTGATACGCAGTATTTT.

This clonotype has only a few counts. The V and J genes are TRBV5-4 and TRBJ1-2; D is possibly TRBD1 (6 bases). This CDR3 has 16 amino acids. V lost 3 bases, J lost 5 bases, and 20 bases lay in between. Looked up from germline, CDR1 is SGHNT and CDR2 is YYREEE (reference sequence). The CDR3 reads CASSSSPSGTPYGYTF. In DNA form, the CDR3 reads TGTGCCAGCAGCTCTTCGCCGTCCGGGACACCGTATGGCTACACCTTC.

This clonotype has at least ten counts. This rearrangement joins TRBV29-1 to TRBJ2-7; 8 bases are a match to TRBD1. Germline CDR1 reads SQVTM; CDR2 reads ANQGSEA. The trim removed 4 bases at V and 4 bases at J, leaving 3 bases unmatched. The CDR3 runs to 12 residues. CDR3 region: CSVADRVYEQYF. CDR3 sequence (DNA): TGCAGCGTTGCGGACAGGGTGTACGAGCAGTACTTC.

V gene TRBV7-2 combines with J gene TRBJ2-1; 10 nucleotides line up with TRBD1. From germline, CDR1 is SGHTA and CDR2 FQGNSA. The junction had 11 bases not matched to a gene; V was cut back by 5 bases and J by 7 bases. This CDR3 is built from 16 residues. The CDR3 nucleotides are TGTGCCAGCAGCCAACGCCCCGGGACAGGGGTGAATGAGCAGTTCTTC. It codes for CASSQRPGTGVNEQFF.

The V call is TRBV20-1, the J call TRBJ2-3, with D uncertain. Trimming took 0 bases from V and 5 from J, leaving 9 bases between them. Germline assignment: CDR1 DFQATT and CDR2 SNEGSKA (reference sequence). CDR3 length: 13 amino acids. The CDR3 reads CSARELFQDTQYF. CDR3 nucleotides: TGCAGTGCTAGAGAATTGTTTCAAGATACGCAGTATTTT.

This clonotype was picked up a small number of times. J is TRBJ2-2 and V is TRBV6-2 or TRBV6-3; D is unresolved. CDR1 and CDR2 from the germline V gene are MNHEY and SVGEGT. CDR3 size: 13 residues. Trimming stripped 6 bases from V and 6 bases from J, with 11 bases between. The CDR3 region has the DNA TGTGCCAGCAGCCACGCGGAGTCCGGGGAGCTGTTTTTT. Its translation is CASSHAESGELFF.

The rearrangement links TRBV7-2 to TRBJ1-2; D remains unclear. Germline-derived CDR1 and CDR2 are SGHTA and FQGNSA. The CDR3 runs 15 residues. V dropped 5 bases and J dropped 2 bases, with 15 bases sitting between them. The CDR3 spells CASSQPVRRNYGYTF. CDR3 nucleotides: TGTGCCAGCAGCCAGCCCGTTCGAAGAAACTATGGCTACACCTTC.

A few counts support this clonotype. V usage is TRBV4-1 and J usage is TRBJ1-4, with D possibly being TRBD1 (6 bases). Trimming left V 0 bases short and J 6 bases short, with 17 bases between. The V gene's germline CDR1 is MGHRA and CDR2 YSYEKL. The CDR3 loop spans 17 amino acids. The CDR3: CASSQEGGWGGDEKLFF. The CDR3 nucleotides are TGCGCCAGCAGCCAAGAGGGGGGATGGGGGGGCGATGAAAAACTGTTTTTT.

This clonotype turned up a few times. This chain connects TRBV4-2 to TRBJ1-6; D is ambiguous. CDR1 and CDR2 from the germline V gene are LGHNA and YNFKEQ. The CDR3 contains 14 residues. V was trimmed by 1 base and J by 6 bases, leaving 7 bases between them. Written as DNA, the CDR3 is TGTGCCAGCAGCCAAGGGTCGGCTAATTCACCCCTCCACTTT. Residues: CASSQGSANSPLHF.

The V call is TRBV12-3 or TRBV12-4, the J call TRBJ1-2; D is undetermined. CDR3 length: 13 amino acids. V lost 3 bases to trimming and J lost 5 bases, with 10 bases between them. The CDR3 is CASSLALGYGYTF. CDR3 DNA sequence: TGTGCCAGCAGTTTGGCGTTGGGGTATGGCTACACCTTC.

This clonotype was observed at least ten times. The chain links TRBV6-1 to TRBJ1-6; D ambiguous. The V gene lost 7 bases and the J gene lost 7 bases, with 14 bases spanning the gap. Germline CDR1 reads MNHNS; CDR2 reads SASEGT. This CDR3 spans 14 amino acids. Here the CDR3 DNA reads TGTGCCAGCACCCCTGGAGACGGGAATTCACCCCTCCACTTT. Protein product: CASTPGDGNSPLHF.

The chain couples TRBV12-5 to TRBJ2-7; D is ambiguous. In germline, CDR1 is LGHNT, CDR2 FRNRAP. This CDR3 region has 17 residues. V was cut by 0 bases and J by 0 bases, with 15 bases left in between. CDR3 loop: CASGLVLLGTSSYEQYV. The CDR3 nucleotides are TGTGCTAGTGGTTTGGTACTGCTGGGAACGAGCTCCTACGAGCAGTACGTC.

In this sample, this clonotype turned up a few times. The CDR3 nucleotides are TGCAGTGCCAGGGGCGATCAGCCCCAGCATTTT. It is translated as CSARGDQPQHF. The chain recombines TRBV20-1 with TRBJ1-5; the D gene is possibly TRBD1 (6 bases). The CDR3 spans 11 residues. Germline V gene data show CDR1 as DFQATT and CDR2 as SNEGSKA (reference sequence). V was pared by 6 bases and J by 5 bases, with 8 bases between.

The chain employs TRBV11-1 and TRBJ1-4, with 9 bases matching TRBD1. After removal of 4 bases from V and 7 bases from J, the junction contained 16 bases not matched to a gene. CDR1 is SGHAT, CDR2 FQDESV, per germline (reference sequence). The CDR3 contains 18 residues. In DNA, the CDR3 is TGTGCCAGCAGCTCAACAGGGGGCCGCCGGGCCTATGTTGAAAAACTGTTTTTT. Residues: CASSSTGGRRAYVEKLFF.